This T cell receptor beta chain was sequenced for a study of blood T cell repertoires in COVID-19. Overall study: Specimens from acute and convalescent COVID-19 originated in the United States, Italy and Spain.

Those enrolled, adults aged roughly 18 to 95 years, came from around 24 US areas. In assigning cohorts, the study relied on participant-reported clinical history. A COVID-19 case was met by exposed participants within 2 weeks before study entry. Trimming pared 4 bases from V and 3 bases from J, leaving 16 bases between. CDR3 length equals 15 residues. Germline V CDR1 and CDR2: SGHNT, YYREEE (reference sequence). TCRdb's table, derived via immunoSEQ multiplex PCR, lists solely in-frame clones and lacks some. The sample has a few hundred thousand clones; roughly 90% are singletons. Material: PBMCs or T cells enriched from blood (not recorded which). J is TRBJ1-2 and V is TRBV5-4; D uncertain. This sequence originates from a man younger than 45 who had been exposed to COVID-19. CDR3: CASSRNGRTDYGYTF. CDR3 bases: TGTGCCAGCAGCCGAAATGGACGGACTGACTATGGCTACACCTTC. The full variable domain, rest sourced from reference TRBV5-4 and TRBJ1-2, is ETGVTQSPTHLIKTRGQQVTLRCSSQSGHNTVSWYQQALGQGPQFIFQYYREEENGRGNFPPRFSGLQFPNYSSELNVNALELDDSALYLCASSRNGRTDYGYTFGSGTRLTVV.